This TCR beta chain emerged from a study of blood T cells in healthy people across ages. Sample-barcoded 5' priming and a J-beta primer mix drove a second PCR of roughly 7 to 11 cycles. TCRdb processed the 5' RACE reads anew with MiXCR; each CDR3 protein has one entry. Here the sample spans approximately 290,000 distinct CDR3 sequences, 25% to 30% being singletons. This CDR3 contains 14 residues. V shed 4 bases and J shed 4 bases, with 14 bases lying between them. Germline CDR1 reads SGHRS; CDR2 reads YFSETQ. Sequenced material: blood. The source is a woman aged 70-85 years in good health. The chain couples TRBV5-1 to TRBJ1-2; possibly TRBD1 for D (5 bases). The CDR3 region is CASSAGRDSYGYTF. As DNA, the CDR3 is TGCGCCAGCAGCGCGGGACGTGATAGCTATGGCTACACCTTC. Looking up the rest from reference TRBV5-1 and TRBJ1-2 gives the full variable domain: KAGVTQTPRYLIKTRGQQVTLSCSPISGHRSVSWYQQTPGQGLQFLFEYFSETQRNKGNFPGRFSGRQFSNSRSEMNVSTLELGDSALYLCASSAGRDSYGYTFGSGTRLTVV.